This is a list of T cell receptor beta chains from one sample in a study of blood T cell repertoires in COVID-19. TCRdb keeps only in-frame clones here, not all; method: immunoSEQ multiplex PCR. The sample has around 97,000 clones; 87% are singletons. The sequencing input was peripheral blood. These receptors all stem from a man between 45 and 60 years old in a cohort sampled during active COVID-19. CDR3s include the opening cysteine and the closing phenylalanine or tryptophan. The D gene is left open where the match is weak. Clone size is given for some rows only: seen once, a few or many times, or a class if the clone is expanded.

d_gene	v_gene	j_gene	abundance	CDR3aa	CDR3nt
NA	TRBV5-1	TRBJ1-2	NA	CASSSLGGGLTYGYTF	TGCGCCAGCAGCTCCTTAGGCGGCGGACTTACCTATGGCTACACCTTC
NA	TRBV7-3	TRBJ1-1	NA	CASSLGPLNTEAFF	TGTGCCAGCAGCTTAGGGCCGCTGAACACTGAAGCTTTCTTT
TRBD1	TRBV2	TRBJ2-5	NA	CASSERAGGWETQYF	TGTGCCAGCAGTGAACGGGCAGGGGGTTGGGAGACCCAGTACTTC
NA	TRBV18	TRBJ1-2	once	CASSLDSEANYGYTF	TGTGCCAGCTCCCTCGACAGCGAAGCTAACTATGGCTACACCTTC
TRBD1	TRBV6-2/TRBV6-3	TRBJ2-2	NA	CASSQAGTGGIGELFF	TGTGCCAGCAGTCAGGCCGGGACAGGGGGCATCGGGGAGCTGTTTTTT
TRBD1	TRBV28	TRBJ1-4	NA	CASSLSGGNEKLFF	TGTGCCAGCAGTTTGTCAGGGGGGAACGAAAAACTGTTTTTT
NA	TRBV5-1	TRBJ1-1	NA	CASSLTGSEAFF	TGCGCCAGCAGCTTGACGGGGTCTGAAGCTTTCTTT
NA	TRBV3-1/TRBV3-2	TRBJ2-3	few	CASSQDGDTQYF	TGTGCCAGCAGCCAAGACGGAGATACGCAGTATTTT
NA	TRBV28	TRBJ1-1	NA	CASSTGGTEAFF	TGTGCCAGCAGTACCGGGGGTACTGAAGCTTTCTTT
NA	TRBV28	TRBJ2-6	NA	CASSLQGFSGANVLTF	TGTGCCAGCAGTTTACAGGGTTTCTCTGGGGCCAACGTCCTGACTTTC
NA	TRBV3-1/TRBV3-2	TRBJ2-7	NA	CASSQEQRRQEQYF	TGTGCCAGCAGCCAAGAGCAGCGGAGACAAGAGCAGTACTTC
NA	TRBV5-1	TRBJ2-2	NA	CASGLGSLTGELFF	TGCGCCAGCGGGCTCGGCTCTTTGACCGGGGAGCTGTTTTTT
TRBD1	TRBV13	TRBJ2-5	NA	CASSLGQGEREGETQYF	TGTGCCAGCAGCCTGGGACAGGGCGAACGAGAGGGAGAGACCCAGTACTTC
TRBD1	TRBV6-5	TRBJ1-1	NA	CASSPDRGLLTEAFF	TGTGCCAGCAGTCCAGACAGGGGCCTTCTCACTGAAGCTTTCTTT
TRBD1	TRBV5-1	TRBJ1-1	few	CASRLTGGTEAFF	TGCGCCAGCAGGCTGACAGGGGGAACTGAAGCTTTCTTT
TRBD1	TRBV6-5	TRBJ1-2	NA	CASRLQGALYGYTF	TGTGCCAGCAGACTACAGGGGGCGCTTTATGGCTACACCTTC
NA	TRBV2	TRBJ2-3	once	CASSESLSDTQYF	TGTGCCAGCAGTGAATCTCTTTCAGATACGCAGTATTTT
NA	TRBV9	TRBJ2-2	NA	CASSFHGELFF	TGTGCCAGCAGCTTCCACGGGGAGCTGTTTTTT
NA	TRBV12-3/TRBV12-4	TRBJ1-5	NA	CASSDFSNQPQHF	TGTGCCAGCAGTGACTTTAGCAATCAGCCCCAGCATTTT
NA	TRBV5-1	TRBJ1-1	NA	CASSADSLNTEAFF	TGCGCCAGCAGCGCTGACAGTCTGAACACTGAAGCTTTCTTT
TRBD2	TRBV6-5	TRBJ2-1	NA	CASSGTSEGEQFF	TGTGCCAGCAGCGGGACTAGCGAGGGGGAGCAGTTCTTC
TRBD1	TRBV3-1/TRBV3-2	TRBJ2-2	NA	CASTQGLSAGELFF	TGTGCCAGCACACAGGGGCTAAGCGCCGGGGAGCTGTTTTTT
TRBD1	TRBV7-6	TRBJ2-3	NA	CASIHLRVTGETDTQYF	TGTGCCAGCATCCACCTCCGTGTGACAGGGGAAACAGATACGCAGTATTTT
TRBD2	TRBV19	TRBJ2-5	NA	CASSIGGGGRRWETQYF	TGTGCCAGTAGTATCGGAGGCGGGGGGCGGCGGTGGGAGACCCAGTACTTC
TRBD1	TRBV2	TRBJ1-2	NA	CASSLHRGIRDGYTF	TGTGCCAGCAGTCTCCACAGGGGAATCCGTGATGGCTACACCTTC
NA	TRBV2	TRBJ1-1	NA	CASSGGSLNTEAFF	TGTGCCAGCAGTGGGGGCAGCCTTAACACTGAAGCTTTCTTT
NA	TRBV27	TRBJ2-3	once	CASSLGVRGRTDTQYF	TGTGCCAGCAGTTTAGGAGTCAGGGGGAGGACAGATACGCAGTATTTT
TRBD1	TRBV5-5	TRBJ2-2	NA	CASSTDRGGGRELFF	TGTGCCAGCAGTACCGACAGGGGGGGCGGCCGGGAGCTGTTTTTT
NA	TRBV27	TRBJ1-3	NA	CASSIQGGNTIYF	TGTGCCAGCAGTATTCAGGGGGGAAACACCATATATTTT
TRBD1	TRBV4-2	TRBJ2-7	NA	CASSQESTGGYEQYF	TGTGCCAGCAGCCAAGAATCGACAGGGGGGTACGAGCAGTACTTC
NA	TRBV7-9	TRBJ2-1	NA	CASSPLTGVYNEQFF	TGTGCCAGCAGCCCCCTAACGGGGGTTTACAATGAGCAGTTCTTC
TRBD1	TRBV11-1	TRBJ1-1	NA	CASRMGTGRGEAFF	TGTGCCAGCAGAATGGGGACAGGGAGGGGAGAAGCTTTCTTT
NA	TRBV14	TRBJ1-1	NA	CASSLYGGPNTEAFF	TGTGCCAGCAGCCTTTACGGGGGGCCGAACACTGAAGCTTTCTTT
TRBD1	TRBV10-3	TRBJ2-1	NA	CATTTTGQINNEQFF	TGTGCCACCACGACGACGGGACAGATAAACAATGAGCAGTTCTTC
NA	TRBV9	TRBJ2-7	NA	CASSVTASFGEQYF	TGTGCCAGCAGCGTGACAGCGTCCTTCGGGGAGCAGTACTTC
TRBD1	TRBV7-9	TRBJ2-5	NA	CASSLDRGRLKETQYF	TGTGCCAGCAGCTTAGACAGGGGGCGCTTAAAGGAGACCCAGTACTTC
TRBD1	TRBV2	TRBJ1-5	NA	CASTSTGTVLNQPQHF	TGTGCCAGCACCTCTACCGGGACAGTTCTTAATCAGCCCCAGCATTTT
NA	TRBV4-2	TRBJ2-3	NA	CASSPLSDTQYF	TGTGCCAGCAGCCCACTCTCAGATACGCAGTATTTT
NA	TRBV18	TRBJ1-1	NA	CASSPLRNTEAFF	TGTGCCAGCTCACCATTGAGGAACACTGAAGCTTTCTTT
TRBD2	TRBV7-2	TRBJ2-2	NA	CASSRVAGPTGELFF	TGTGCCAGCAGCCGGGTAGCGGGGCCCACCGGGGAGCTGTTTTTT
NA	TRBV19	TRBJ1-1	NA	CASSLLGAQAFF	TGTGCCAGTAGTTTATTGGGGGCCCAAGCTTTCTTT
NA	TRBV9	TRBJ2-7	NA	CASSVAGTGVYEQYF	TGTGCCAGCAGCGTAGCAGGGACGGGGGTTTACGAGCAGTACTTC
TRBD1	TRBV19	TRBJ2-7	NA	CATRDSRSYEQYF	TGTGCCACCAGGGACAGTCGATCCTACGAGCAGTACTTC
NA	TRBV6-5	TRBJ2-4	NA	CASSPQGLTNIQYF	TGTGCCAGCAGTCCTCAGGGACTTACAAACATTCAGTACTTC
NA	TRBV6-2/TRBV6-3	TRBJ1-2	NA	CASSYSPVYGYTF	TGTGCCAGCAGTTACTCGCCAGTCTATGGCTACACCTTC
TRBD1	TRBV24-1	TRBJ2-1	NA	CATSDPGQGGFEQFF	TGTGCCACCAGTGATCCTGGACAGGGGGGGTTTGAGCAGTTCTTC
NA	TRBV20-1	TRBJ2-5	NA	CSANPGETQYF	TGCAGTGCTAATCCGGGGGAGACCCAGTACTTC
TRBD1	TRBV18	TRBJ1-5	NA	CASSPGQGNQPQHF	TGTGCCAGCTCACCGGGACAGGGTAATCAGCCCCAGCATTTT
NA	TRBV11-2	TRBJ2-7	NA	CASSLTTGSSYEQYF	TGTGCCAGCAGCTTAACGACGGGTAGCTCCTACGAGCAGTACTTC
TRBD1	TRBV6-1	TRBJ1-2	once	CASSEALGQGAGYTF	TGTGCCAGCAGTGAAGCCTTGGGACAGGGGGCCGGCTACACCTTC
NA	TRBV18	TRBJ1-1	once	CASSPLESDTEAFF	TGTGCCAGCTCACCACTAGAGTCGGACACTGAAGCTTTCTTT
TRBD2	TRBV7-2	TRBJ2-6	NA	CASSLRSGGASSGANVLTF	TGTGCCAGCAGCTTAAGGAGCGGGGGGGCCAGCTCTGGGGCCAACGTCCTGACTTTC
TRBD2	TRBV5-4	TRBJ2-1	NA	CASSFGRGTDEQFF	TGTGCCAGCAGCTTTGGGCGGGGGACCGATGAGCAGTTCTTC
NA	TRBV15	TRBJ1-4	NA	CATSKTGTNEKLFF	TGTGCCACAAGCAAAACAGGGACTAATGAAAAACTGTTTTTT
TRBD1	TRBV27	TRBJ2-3	NA	CASSLQVAGGTDTQYF	TGTGCCAGCAGTTTACAAGTTGCAGGGGGTACAGATACGCAGTATTTT